This T cell receptor (beta chain) was identified during a study of identical twins. Study findings and constraints: Low generation-probability sequences were in excess among twin-shared out-of-frame alpha sequences.

Germline-derived CDR1 and CDR2 are LGHNA and YNFKEQ. This CDR3 is 15 amino acids long. Trimming pared 1 base from V and 5 bases from J, leaving 14 bases between. MiXCR was run by TCRdb on the 5' RACE reads, yielding one entry per CDR3 protein. Of about 720,000 distinct CDR3 sequences listed, 18% were seen once; the top ten hold around 14%. As concerns this clonotype: The antigen is not known.

The data also belong to a second study, concerning T cells expressing NK-cell markers.

The clonotype originates from a woman between 18 and 30 years old in good health. The specimen was PBMCs. The V call is TRBV4-2, the J call TRBJ2-5; D is ambiguous. CDR3 residues: CASSQGLMLGETQYF. CDR3 coding DNA: TGTGCCAGCAGCCAAGGGTTAATGCTAGGGGAGACCCAGTACTTC.